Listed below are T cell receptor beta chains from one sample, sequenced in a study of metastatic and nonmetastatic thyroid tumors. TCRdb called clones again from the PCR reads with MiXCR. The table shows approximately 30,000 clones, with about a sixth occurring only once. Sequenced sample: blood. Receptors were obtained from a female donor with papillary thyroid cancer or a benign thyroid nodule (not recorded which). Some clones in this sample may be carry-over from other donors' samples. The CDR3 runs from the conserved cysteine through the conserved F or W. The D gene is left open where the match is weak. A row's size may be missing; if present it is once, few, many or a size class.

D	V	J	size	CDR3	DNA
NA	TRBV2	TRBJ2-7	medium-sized	CASSGETYEQYF	TGTGCCAGCAGTGGGGAAACCTACGAGCAGTACTTC
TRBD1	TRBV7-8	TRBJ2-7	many	CASSQGGQGSYEQYF	TGTGCCAGCAGCCAGGGGGGACAGGGGAGCTACGAGCAGTACTTC
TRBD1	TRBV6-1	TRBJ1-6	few	CASSSTTTGGRDSPLHF	TGTGCCAGCAGTTCTACTACGACAGGGGGTAGGGATTCACCCCTCCACTTT
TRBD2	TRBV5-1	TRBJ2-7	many	CASSLQRGALEQYF	TGCGCCAGCAGCTTACAGCGGGGGGCTCTCGAGCAGTACTTC
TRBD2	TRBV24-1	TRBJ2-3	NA	CATSDLREGSTDTQYF	TGTGCCACCAGTGATTTGCGGGAGGGATCCACAGATACGCAGTATTTT
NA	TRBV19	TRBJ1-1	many	CASSIETGYGTEAFF	TGTGCCAGTAGTATAGAAACAGGGTACGGAACTGAAGCTTTCTTT
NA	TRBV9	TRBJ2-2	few	CASSADLNTGELFF	TGTGCCAGCAGCGCCGACCTAAACACCGGGGAGCTGTTTTTT
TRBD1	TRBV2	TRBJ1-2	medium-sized	CASSVGQLYGYTF	TGTGCCAGCAGTGTGGGACAGCTCTATGGCTACACCTTC
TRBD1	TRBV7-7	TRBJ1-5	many	CASSSRDRVYPPQHF	TGTGCCAGCAGCTCCCGGGACAGGGTATATCCGCCCCAGCATTTT
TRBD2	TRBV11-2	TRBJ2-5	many	CASSLDRGGQTQYF	TGTGCCAGCAGCTTAGATCGGGGAGGGCAGACCCAGTACTTC
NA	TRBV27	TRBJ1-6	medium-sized	CASSFQQEYNSPLHF	TGTGCCAGCAGTTTTCAACAGGAATATAATTCACCCCTCCACTTT
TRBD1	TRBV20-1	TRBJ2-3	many	CSARKTGGVDTQYF	TGCAGTGCTAGAAAAACAGGGGGCGTGGATACGCAGTATTTT
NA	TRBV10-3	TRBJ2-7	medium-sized	CAIRRADRTYEQYF	TGTGCCATCAGGAGGGCCGACAGGACCTACGAGCAGTACTTC
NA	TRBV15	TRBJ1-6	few	CATSRVRQGNSPLRF	TGTGCAACCAGCAGAGTAAGGCAGGGAAATTCACCCCTCCGCTTT
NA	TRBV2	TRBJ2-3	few	CASSESPSPNRDVRDTQYF	TGTGCCAGCAGTGAAAGCCCATCCCCTAACAGGGACGTCAGGGATACGCAGTATTTT
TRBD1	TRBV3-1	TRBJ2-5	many	CASSPGTGGRETQYF	TGTGCCAGCAGTCCCGGGACAGGGGGCAGAGAGACCCAGTACTTC
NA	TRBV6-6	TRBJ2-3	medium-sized	CASSYSTIDPTGTQYF	TGTGCCAGCAGTTACTCGACAATAGACCCTACTGGTACGCAGTATTTT
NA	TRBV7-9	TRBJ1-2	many	CASSPVRERNYGYTF	TGTGCCAGCAGCCCAGTCAGGGAGAGAAACTATGGCTACACCTTC
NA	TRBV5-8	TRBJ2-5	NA	CASSLRGESDRETQYF	TGTGCCAGCAGCTTGAGGGGGGAGTCAGATAGAGAGACCCAGTATTTC
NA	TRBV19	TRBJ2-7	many	CASRIDDGGTYEQYF	TGTGCCAGTAGGATTGACGACGGGGGCACCTACGAGCAGTACTTC
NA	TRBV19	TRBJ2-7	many	CAGREQGIHEQYF	TGTGCCGGTAGGGAACAGGGTATCCACGAGCAGTACTTC
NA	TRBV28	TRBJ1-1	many	CASTGSNTEAFF	TGTGCCAGCACCGGGTCGAACACTGAAGCTTTCTTT
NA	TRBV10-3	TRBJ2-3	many	CAIEGGLGDTQYF	TGTGCCATAGAGGGGGGGTTGGGAGATACGCAGTATTTT
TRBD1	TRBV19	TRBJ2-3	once	CASANRGSTDTQYF	TGTGCCAGTGCCAACAGGGGAAGCACAGATACGCAGTATTTT
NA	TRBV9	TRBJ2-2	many	CASSWIGGELFF	TGTGCCAGCAGCTGGATCGGCGGGGAGCTGTTTTTT
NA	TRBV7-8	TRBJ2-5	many	CASSWRPNQETQYF	TGTGCCAGCAGTTGGAGACCAAACCAAGAGACCCAGTACTTC
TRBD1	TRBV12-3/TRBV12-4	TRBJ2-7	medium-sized	CASSLALGQGTDYEQYF	TGTGCCAGCAGTTTAGCTTTAGGACAGGGGACTGACTACGAGCAGTACTTC
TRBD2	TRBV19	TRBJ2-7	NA	CASSPQLAGESYEQYF	TGTGCCAGTAGTCCCCAACTAGCGGGAGAATCCTACGAGCAGTACTTC
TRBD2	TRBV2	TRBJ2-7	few	CASSESSGRYEQYF	TGTGCCAGCAGTGAGTCTAGCGGGAGATACGAGCAGTACTTC
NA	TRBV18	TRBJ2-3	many	CASSRGEITDTQYF	TGTGCCAGCTCACGGGGGGAGATCACAGATACGCAGTATTTT
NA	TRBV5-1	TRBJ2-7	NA	CASSGGWTTYEQYF	TGCGCCAGCAGCGGGGGGTGGACGACCTACGAGCAGTACTTC
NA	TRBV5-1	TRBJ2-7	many	CASSLGGMGASGDEQYF	TGCGCCAGCAGCTTGGGTGGGATGGGGGCATCAGGGGACGAGCAGTACTTC
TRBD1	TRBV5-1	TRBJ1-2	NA	CASSLSGQTREGYTF	TGCGCCAGCAGCTTGTCGGGACAGACCAGGGAGGGCTACACCTTC
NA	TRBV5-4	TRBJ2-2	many	CASSGGDSPNTGELFF	TGTGCCAGCAGCGGCGGGGACAGCCCGAACACCGGGGAGCTGTTTTTT
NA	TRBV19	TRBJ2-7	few	CANSSMEGSEQYF	TGTGCCAATAGTTCGATGGAGGGCTCCGAGCAGTACTTC
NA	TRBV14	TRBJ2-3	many	CASSQAPYGGLTDTQYF	TGTGCCAGCAGCCAAGCCCCCTATGGGGGGTTGACAGATACGCAGTATTTT
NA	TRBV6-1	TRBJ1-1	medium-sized	CASSLGGSHTEAFF	TGTGCCAGCAGTCTTGGGGGGAGCCACACTGAAGCTTTCTTT
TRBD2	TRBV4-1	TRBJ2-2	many	CASSQDELAANTGELFF	TGCGCCAGCAGCCAAGATGAGCTAGCGGCGAACACCGGGGAGCTGTTTTTT
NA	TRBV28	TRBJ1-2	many	CASSPPATYGYTF	TGTGCCAGCAGCCCCCCAGCAACCTATGGCTACACCTTC
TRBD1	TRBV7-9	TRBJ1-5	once	CASSRGTGENQPQHF	TGTGCCAGCAGCCGAGGGACAGGGGAAAATCAGCCCCAGCATTTT
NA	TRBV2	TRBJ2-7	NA	CASRSGDEQYF	TGTGCCAGCAGGTCGGGGGACGAGCAGTACTTC
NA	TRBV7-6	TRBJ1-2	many	CASSLVEGLRGYTF	TGTGCCAGCAGCTTAGTGGAGGGACTACGTGGCTACACCTTC
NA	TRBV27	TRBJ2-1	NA	CASSGLGYEQFF	TGTGCCAGCAGCGGTCTAGGTTATGAGCAGTTCTTT
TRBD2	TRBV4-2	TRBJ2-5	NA	CASSQASGRAGETQYF	TGTGCCAGCAGCCAAGCTAGCGGGAGGGCCGGGGAGACCCAGTACTTC
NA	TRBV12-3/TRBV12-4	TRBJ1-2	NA	CASWSFNYGYTF	TGTGCCAGCTGGAGTTTCAACTATGGCTACACCTTC
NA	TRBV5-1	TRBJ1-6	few	CASSVQADNNSPLHF	TGCGCCAGCAGCGTACAGGCGGATAACAATTCACCCCTCCACTTT
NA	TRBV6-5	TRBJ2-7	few	CASSYSRGWSEQYF	TGTGCCAGCAGTTACTCTCGGGGGTGGAGCGAGCAGTACTTC
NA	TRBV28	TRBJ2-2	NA	CASSLLVITGELFF	TGTGCCAGCAGTCTACTAGTAATCACCGGGGAGCTGTTTTTT
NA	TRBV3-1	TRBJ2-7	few	CASSQEGGRGQGRPDEQYF	TGTGCCAGCAGCCAAGAGGGAGGAAGAGGTCAGGGGCGCCCGGACGAGCAGTACTTC
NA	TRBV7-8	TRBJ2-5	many	CASSLWQGPGTQYF	TGTGCCAGCAGCTTATGGCAGGGCCCGGGGACCCAGTACTTC
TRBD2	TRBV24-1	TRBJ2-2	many	CATSDRGTSGRARTGELFF	TGTGCCACCAGCGATCGAGGGACTAGCGGGAGGGCCCGGACCGGGGAGCTGTTTTTT
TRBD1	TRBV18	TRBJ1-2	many	CASSPRTGASFNYGYTF	TGTGCCAGCTCACCACGGACAGGGGCGAGTTTTAACTATGGCTACACCTTC
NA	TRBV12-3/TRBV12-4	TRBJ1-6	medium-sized	CASSSLRDSPLHF	TGTGCCAGCAGTTCCCTCAGGGATTCACCCCTCCACTTT
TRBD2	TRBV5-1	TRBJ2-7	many	CASSSGGGTSSYEQYF	TGCGCCAGCAGCTCCGGCGGGGGAACAAGCTCCTACGAGCAGTACTTC
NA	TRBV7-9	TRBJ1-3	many	CASSTNEAQVTIYF	TGTGCCAGCAGCACGAATGAAGCTCAGGTTACCATATATTTT
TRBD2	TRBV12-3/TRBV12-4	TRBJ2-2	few	CASRRLAGEGNTGELFF	TGTGCCAGCAGAAGACTAGCGGGAGAAGGGAACACCGGGGAGCTGTTTTTT
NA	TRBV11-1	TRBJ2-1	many	CASSLVRAGGEQFF	TGTGCCAGCAGCTTGGTCCGGGCAGGGGGGGAGCAGTTCTTC
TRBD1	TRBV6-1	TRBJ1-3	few	CASSAYRGSSGNTIYF	TGTGCCAGCAGTGCCTACAGGGGGAGCTCTGGAAACACCATATATTTT
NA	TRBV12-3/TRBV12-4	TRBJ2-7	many	CASSPPPYRATVEQYF	TGTGCCAGCAGTCCTCCCCCTTACAGGGCTACAGTCGAGCAGTACTTC
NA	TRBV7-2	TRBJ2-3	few	CASSLQGIGDTQYF	TGTGCCAGCAGCTTACAGGGGATCGGAGATACGCAGTATTTT